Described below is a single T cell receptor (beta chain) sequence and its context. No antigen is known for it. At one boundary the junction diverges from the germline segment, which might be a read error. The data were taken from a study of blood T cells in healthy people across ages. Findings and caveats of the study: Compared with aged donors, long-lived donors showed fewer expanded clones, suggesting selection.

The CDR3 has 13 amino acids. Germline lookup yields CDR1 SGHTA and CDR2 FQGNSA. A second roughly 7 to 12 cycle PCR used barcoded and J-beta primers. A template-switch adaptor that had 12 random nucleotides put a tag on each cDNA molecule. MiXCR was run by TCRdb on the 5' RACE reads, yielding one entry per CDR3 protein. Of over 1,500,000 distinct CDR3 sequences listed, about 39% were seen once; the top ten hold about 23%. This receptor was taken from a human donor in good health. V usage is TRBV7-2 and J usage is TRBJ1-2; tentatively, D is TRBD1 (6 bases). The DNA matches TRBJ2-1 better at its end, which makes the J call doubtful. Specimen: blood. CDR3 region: CAGSGNRANEQFF. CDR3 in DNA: TGTGCCGGCAGTGGGAACAGGGCCAATGAGCAGTTCTTC.